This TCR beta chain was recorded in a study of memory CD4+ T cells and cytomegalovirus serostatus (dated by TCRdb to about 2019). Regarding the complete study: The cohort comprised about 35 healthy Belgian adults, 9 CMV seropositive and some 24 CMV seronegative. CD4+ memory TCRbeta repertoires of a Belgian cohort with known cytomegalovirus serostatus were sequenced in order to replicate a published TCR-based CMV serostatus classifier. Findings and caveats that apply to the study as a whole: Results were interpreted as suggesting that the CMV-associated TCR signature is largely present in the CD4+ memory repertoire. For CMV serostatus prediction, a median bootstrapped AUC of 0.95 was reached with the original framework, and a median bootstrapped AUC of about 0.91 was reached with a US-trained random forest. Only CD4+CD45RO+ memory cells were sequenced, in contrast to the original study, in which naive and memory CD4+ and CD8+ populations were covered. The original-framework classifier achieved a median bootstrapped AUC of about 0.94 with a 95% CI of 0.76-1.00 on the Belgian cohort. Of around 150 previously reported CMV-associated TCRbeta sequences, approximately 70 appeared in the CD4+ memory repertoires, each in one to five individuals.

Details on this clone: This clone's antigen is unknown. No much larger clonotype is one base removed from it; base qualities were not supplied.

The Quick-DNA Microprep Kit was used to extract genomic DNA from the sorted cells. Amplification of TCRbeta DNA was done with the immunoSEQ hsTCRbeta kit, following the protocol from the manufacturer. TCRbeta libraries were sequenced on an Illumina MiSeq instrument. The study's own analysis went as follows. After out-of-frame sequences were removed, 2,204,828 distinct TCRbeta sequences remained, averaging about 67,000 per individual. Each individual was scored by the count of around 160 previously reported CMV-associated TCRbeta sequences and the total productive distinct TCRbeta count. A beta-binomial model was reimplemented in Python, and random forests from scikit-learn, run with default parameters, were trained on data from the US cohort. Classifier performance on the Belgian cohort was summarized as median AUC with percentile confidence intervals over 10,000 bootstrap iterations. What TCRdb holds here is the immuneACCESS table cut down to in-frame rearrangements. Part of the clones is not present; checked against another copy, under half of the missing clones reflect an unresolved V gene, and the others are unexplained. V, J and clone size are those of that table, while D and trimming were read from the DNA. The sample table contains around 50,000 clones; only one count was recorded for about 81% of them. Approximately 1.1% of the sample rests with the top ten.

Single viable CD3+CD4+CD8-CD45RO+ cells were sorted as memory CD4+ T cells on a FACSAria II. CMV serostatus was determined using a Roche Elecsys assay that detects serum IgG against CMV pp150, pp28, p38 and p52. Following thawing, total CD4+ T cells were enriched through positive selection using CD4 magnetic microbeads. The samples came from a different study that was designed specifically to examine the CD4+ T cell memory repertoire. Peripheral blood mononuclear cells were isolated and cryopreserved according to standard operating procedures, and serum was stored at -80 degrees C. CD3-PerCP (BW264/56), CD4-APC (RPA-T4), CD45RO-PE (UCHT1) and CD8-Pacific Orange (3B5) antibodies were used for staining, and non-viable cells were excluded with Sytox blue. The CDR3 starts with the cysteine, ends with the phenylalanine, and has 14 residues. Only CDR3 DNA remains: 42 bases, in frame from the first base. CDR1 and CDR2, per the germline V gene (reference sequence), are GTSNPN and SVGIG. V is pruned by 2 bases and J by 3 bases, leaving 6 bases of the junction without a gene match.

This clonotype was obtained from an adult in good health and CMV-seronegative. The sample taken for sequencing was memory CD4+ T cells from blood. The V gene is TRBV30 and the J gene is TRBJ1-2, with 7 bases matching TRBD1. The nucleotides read TGTGCCTGGAGTCAGAGACAGGGATACTATGGCTACACCTTC. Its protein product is CAWSQRQGYYGYTF. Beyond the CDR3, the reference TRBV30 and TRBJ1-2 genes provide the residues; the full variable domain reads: SQTIHQWPATLVQPVGSPLSLECTVEGTSNPNLYWYRQAAGRGLQLLFYSVGIGQISSEVPQNLSASRPQDRQFILSSKKLLLSDSGFYLCAWSQRQGYYGYTFGSGTRLTVV.